This T cell receptor beta chain was found in a study of T cell changes during pregnancy in multiple sclerosis. Assay used: immunoSEQ multiplex PCR; TCRdb lists only in-frame clones, some missing. The profile shows approximately 100,000 clones, about 94% of them singletons. The CDR3 sequence is 13 residues long. Germline V gene data show CDR1 as GTSNPN and CDR2 as SVGIG (reference sequence). V trimming: 5 bases; J trimming: 2 bases; junction bases outside the gene matches: 4. This TCR came from a female donor with multiple sclerosis, enrolled in a pregnancy study. The chain carries TRBV30 and TRBJ2-5, with 8 bases fitting TRBD1. This specimen consisted of peripheral blood, obtained before pregnancy. CDR3 loop: CAWAQGVQETQYF. The CDR3 nucleotides are TGTGCCTGGGCACAGGGGGTACAAGAGACCCAGTACTTC.